The 25 T cell receptor beta chains below were found in one sample sequenced in a study of somatic mutations in cytotoxic T cells in rheumatoid arthritis. The repertoire was sequenced with immunoSEQ multiplex PCR; TCRdb's copy has only in-frame clones and lacks some. Here the sample spans roughly 3,200 clones, approximately 82% being singletons. Sequenced input: CD8+ T cells sorted from blood. Receptors were obtained from a woman between 45 and 60 years old with rheumatoid arthritis.

This rearrangement joins TRBV7-8 to TRBJ1-2; 12 bases are a match to TRBD1. Germline values: CDR1 SGHVS, CDR2 FQNEAQ. Trimming removed 6 bases from V and 4 bases from J; junction bases left unmatched: 9. The CDR3 length is 16 residues. The CDR3 region has the DNA TGTGCCAGCAGTGCCGGGACAGGGGGCGAGGGCTATGGCTACACCTTC. Translated: CASSAGTGGEGYGYTF.

The chain carries TRBV27 and TRBJ2-4; 13 nucleotides align to TRBD2. This CDR3 spans 19 amino acids. The V gene's germline CDR1 is MNHEY and CDR2 SMNVEV (reference sequence). With 5 bases clipped from V and 1 base from J, the junction kept 11 bases outside the gene matches. The CDR3 is CASSSPLAGGPGAKNIQYF. CDR3 DNA: TGTGCCAGCAGTAGCCCACTAGCGGGAGGGCCCGGGGCCAAAAACATTCAGTACTTC.

By proportion, this clone is large. V is TRBV7-2 and J is TRBJ2-1, with 8 bases fitting TRBD2. The CDR3 spans 18 residues. Germline V gene lookup returns CDR1 SGHTA and CDR2 FQGNSA. After removal of 1 base from V and 0 bases from J, the junction contained 8 bases not matched to a gene. The CDR3 region is CASSLEFSGVSSYNEQFF. The CDR3 bases are TGTGCCAGCAGCTTAGAGTTTAGCGGGGTGAGCTCCTACAATGAGCAGTTCTTC.

This clone has just a few counts. The V call is TRBV18, the J call TRBJ2-7; the D gene is possibly TRBD2 (6 bases). Germline CDR1 is KGHSH and CDR2 is LQKENI. The CDR3 length is 16 residues. Trimming removed 6 bases at V and 5 bases at J, with 23 bases between. CDR3 in amino acids: CASSLSGERSENEQYF. CDR3 in DNA: TGTGCCAGCTCCCTGTCGGGGGAGAGGTCTGAAAACGAGCAGTACTTC.

The chain combines TRBV6-6 with TRBJ1-2, with D possibly matching TRBD1 (5 bases). The V gene's germline CDR1 is MNHNY and CDR2 SVGAGI (reference sequence). This CDR3 has 14 amino acids. Trimming took 2 bases from V and 4 from J, leaving 11 bases between them. As DNA, the CDR3 is TGTGCCAGCAGTTACGGGACTGATGGCTATGGCTACACCTTC. The encoded protein is CASSYGTDGYGYTF.

This clone was seen only a few times. This chain links TRBV7-9 with TRBJ1-1; D gene unclear. CDR3 length: 17 amino acids. CDR1 is SEHNR, CDR2 FQNEAQ, per germline (reference sequence). V was clipped by 5 bases and J by 5 bases, with 24 bases between them. CDR3 coding DNA: TGTGCCAGCAGCCCCCCGGCCGGGGAGGGAAGAGATACTGAAGCTTTCTTT. This encodes CASSPPAGEGRDTEAFF.

The genes are TRBV9 and TRBJ2-1; D remains ambiguous. The germline V and J ends were trimmed by 0 bases and 4 bases, with 8 bases remaining between them. The CDR3 has 14 amino acids. Germline assignment: CDR1 SGDLS and CDR2 YYNGEE. The CDR3 sequence is CASSVGRMYNEQFF. As DNA, the CDR3 is TGTGCCAGCAGCGTAGGCAGGATGTACAATGAGCAGTTCTTC.

The rearrangement joins TRBV27 to TRBJ2-7; unclear D gene. CDR3 size: 16 residues. V gave up 5 bases and J gave up 0 bases, with 17 bases separating them. CDR1 MNHEY and CDR2 SMNVEV come from the germline V gene (reference sequence). The CDR3 region is CASSPSGGEISYEQYF. The CDR3 nucleotides read TGTGCCAGCAGTCCATCTGGCGGTGAGATCTCCTACGAGCAGTACTTC.

This sequence joins TRBV7-9 and TRBJ1-1, with D unresolved. The CDR3 has 15 amino acids. Trimming shortened V by 5 bases and J by 0 bases, and 13 bases separated the two germline ends. The V gene's germline CDR1 is SEHNR and CDR2 FQNEAQ (reference sequence). The CDR3 sequence is CASSHPGGMNTEAFF. The CDR3 region has the DNA TGTGCCAGCAGCCATCCTGGCGGGATGAACACTGAAGCTTTCTTT.

This clone has only one observation. At one of its ends the junction is not consistent with the germline gene, which may arise from a read error. At the DNA level, this CDR3 is encoded by other sequences in the same sample as well. This chain connects TRBV27 to TRBJ2-7, with D hard to call. Per the germline V gene, CDR1 is MNHEY and CDR2 is SMNVEV (reference sequence). This CDR3 has 14 residues. CDR3 sequence: CASSLSSPLYEQYF. CDR3 in DNA: TGTGCCAGCAGTTTATCGAGTCCCCTCTACGAACAGTACTTC.

The V and J genes are TRBV19 and TRBJ1-5; 8 nucleotides agree with TRBD1. The V gene end was trimmed by 5 bases and the J gene end by 7 bases; junction bases not matched to a gene: 7. The germline gives CDR1 LNHDA, CDR2 SQIVND (reference sequence). The CDR3 totals 14 residues. For the CDR3, the DNA is TGTGCCAGTAGTCCCGCAGGGGGCGGCCAGCCCCAGCATTTT. This sequence encodes CASSPAGGGQPQHF.

The gene calls are TRBV27 and TRBJ1-5, with TRBD1 matching 12 bases. CDR3 size: 17 residues. After removal of 5 bases from V and 4 bases from J, the junction contained 9 bases not matched to a gene. The germline V gene encodes CDR1 MNHEY and CDR2 SMNVEV (reference sequence). The CDR3 DNA reads as TGTGCCAGCAGTCCAGGGACAGGGGGCAACTGGAATCAGCCCCAGCATTTT. Translation gives CASSPGTGGNWNQPQHF.

This chain links TRBV28 with TRBJ2-5; the D is unclear. TRBJ2-7 explains the end of the DNA better; the J call may be wrong. From germline, CDR1 is MDHEN and CDR2 SYDVKM. The CDR3 runs 13 residues. The CDR3, as DNA: TGTGCCAGCAGTTTATTACCTCTCTACGAGCAGTACTTC. It translates to CASSLLPLYEQYF.

This chain uses TRBV19 with TRBJ1-2; D might be TRBD1 (6 bases). The CDR3 has 15 amino acids. In germline, CDR1 is LNHDA, CDR2 SQIVND (reference sequence). V lost 7 bases and J lost 4, with 19 bases in between. The CDR3 nucleotides read TGTGCCAGTACCTCCCATCTGGGGGCAGGCTATGGCTACACCTTC. Its protein is CASTSHLGAGYGYTF.

The chain joins TRBV27 to TRBJ2-6, with D unclear. Germline values: CDR1 MNHEY, CDR2 SMNVEV (reference sequence). Trimming pared 3 bases from V and 2 bases from J, leaving 8 bases between. There are 15 residues in the CDR3. The CDR3: CASSLTLAGANVLTF. The CDR3 DNA follows: TGTGCCAGCAGTTTGACACTTGCTGGGGCCAACGTCCTGACTTTC.

In this sample, this clone turned up once. The CDR3 sequence: CASSLNRFNYGYTF. For the CDR3, the DNA is TGTGCCAGCAGCTTGAACAGGTTTAACTATGGCTACACCTTC. The chain links TRBV5-4 to TRBJ1-2, with D maybe TRBD1 (5 bases). Trimming cost V 1 base and J 1 base, with 8 bases left between them. Germline-derived CDR1 and CDR2 are SGHNT and YYREEE (reference sequence). CDR3 size: 14 residues. Looking up the rest from reference TRBV5-4 and TRBJ1-2 gives the full variable domain: ETGVTQSPTHLIKTRGQQVTLRCSSQSGHNTVSWYQQALGQGPQFIFQYYREEENGRGNFPPRFSGLQFPNYSSELNVNALELDDSALYLCASSLNRFNYGYTFGSGTRLTVV.

This chain connects TRBV27 to TRBJ2-7, with TRBD2 as a possible D gene (5 bases). Trimming stripped 6 bases from V and 4 bases from J, with 10 bases between. CDR3 size: 12 residues. CDR1 and CDR2 (germline): MNHEY, SMNVEV (reference sequence). The CDR3: CASRTSNYEQYF. For the CDR3, the DNA is TGTGCCAGCAGAACTAGTAATTACGAGCAGTACTTC.

The genes are TRBV5-6 and TRBJ2-2; D unclear. Germline V gene sequence: CDR1 SGHDT, CDR2 YYEEEE. The CDR3 spans 17 residues. V lost 1 base to trimming and J lost 3 bases, with 16 bases between them. CDR3 coding DNA: TGTGCCAGCAGCTTGACCCCCCTAGGCCCGGACACCGGGGAGCTGTTTTTT. This encodes CASSLTPLGPDTGELFF.

The chain has TRBV4-2 and TRBJ2-2; D unresolved. Germline V gene lookup returns CDR1 LGHNA and CDR2 YNFKEQ. The CDR3 spans 12 residues. Trimming removed 6 bases at V and 6 bases at J, with 8 bases between. The CDR3: CASREIAGELFF. CDR3 DNA sequence: TGTGCCAGCAGGGAGATAGCCGGGGAGCTGTTTTTT.

This chain uses TRBV27 with TRBJ2-1; TRBD2 aligns across 7 bases. CDR3 length: 18 amino acids. J was trimmed by 4 bases and V by 3 bases; bases with no gene match: 15. The germline V gene encodes CDR1 MNHEY and CDR2 SMNVEV (reference sequence). In DNA form, the CDR3 reads TGTGCCAGCAGTTTTCCATCCGCTTTCGGCGGGGGATACAATGAGCAGTTCTTC. Protein product: CASSFPSAFGGGYNEQFF.

This chain connects TRBV27 to TRBJ1-1; a weak D match, TRBD1 (6 bases). Germline V CDR1 and CDR2: MNHEY, SMNVEV (reference sequence). Trimming took off 3 bases at V and 5 bases at J, with 10 bases between the two ends. This CDR3 comprises 13 residues. The CDR3: CASSFGTRTEAFF. CDR3 sequence (DNA): TGTGCCAGCAGTTTCGGGACAAGGACTGAAGCTTTCTTT.

The chain carries TRBV29-1 and TRBJ2-1; 8 bases match TRBD2. The CDR3 is made up of 15 amino acids. Germline lookup yields CDR1 SQVTM and CDR2 ANQGSEA. The ends lost 0 bases at V and 6 bases at J; junction bases unmatched: 7. This CDR3 is CSVEERSGIPNEQFF. The CDR3 nucleotides read TGCAGCGTTGAAGAACGTAGCGGGATACCCAATGAGCAGTTCTTC.

The sample holds a few counts of this clone. The chain recombines TRBV4-2 with TRBJ2-1; no definite D call. The CDR3 spans 13 residues. V was pared by 3 bases and J by 9 bases, with 12 bases between. Per the germline V gene, CDR1 is LGHNA and CDR2 is YNFKEQ. The CDR3 here is CASSHITWPEQFF. The CDR3, as DNA: TGTGCCAGCAGCCATATAACGTGGCCTGAGCAGTTCTTC.

The chain links TRBV11-2 to TRBJ2-2; 7 nucleotides align to TRBD2. Trimming removed 5 bases from V and 1 base from J; junction bases left unmatched: 10. The CDR3 loop spans 17 amino acids. CDR1 SGHAT and CDR2 FQNNGV come from the germline V gene. The chain's CDR3 is CASSLPVKRENTGELFF. CDR3 sequence (DNA): TGTGCCAGCAGCCTCCCGGTCAAGCGGGAGAACACCGGGGAGCTGTTTTTT.

V gene TRBV7-8 combines with J gene TRBJ2-3, with D possibly being TRBD2 (7 bases). Between the trimmed V and J ends, which lost 5 bases and 6 bases, there was a span of 15 bases. Germline loops: CDR1 SGHVS, CDR2 FQNEAQ. The CDR3 length is 14 residues. The CDR3 DNA reads as TGTGCCAGCAGCCAGGGAGGGGGGGTTGATACGCAGTATTTT. Its translation is CASSQGGGVDTQYF. The full variable domain, in which reference TRBV7-8 and TRBJ2-3 provide the parts outside the CDR3, is GAGVSQSPRYKVAKRGQDVALRCDPISGHVSLFWYQQALGQGPEFLTYFQNEAQLDKSGLPSDRFFAERPEGSVSTLKIQRTQQEDSAVYLCASSQGGGVDTQYFGPGTRLTVL.